One TCR beta chain is described in this entry. This clonotype was detected a few times. The antigen it binds to is not known. Per-base qualities were not stored, and no clone one base away is much larger. The record originates from a study of blood T cells in healthy people across ages (dated by TCRdb to between 2014 and 2017). Notes on the research overall: Template switching captured roughly one uniquely barcoded TCR beta cDNA molecule per two T cells in model experiments. To track age-related changes in TCR beta repertoire diversity, the study relied on deep sequencing normalized with unique cDNA molecular identifiers. The donors were split into four age groups: young (average about 15 years), middle-aged (about 40), aged (about 62) and long-lived (approximately 80). Donors of different ages were randomly distributed across sequencing lanes to avoid experimental bias. Two additional independent replicas of 1 million unique cDNA reads from the same blood draw were analyzed for two donors (one aged 18 to 30 and one aged 80 or older). Overall study results and their limits: Total diversity estimates from one million sequenced T cells were considered lower bounds and underestimates. Because profiling used bulk unsorted PBMCs, naive and antigen-experienced compartments could not be compared conclusively. As age increased, observed TCR beta diversity per million T cells dropped in a roughly linear way, and a significant reduction was already evident by age 40. The long-lived group showed more naive CD4+ T cells, fewer expanded clones and increased TCR diversity than the aged group, suggesting age selection. The percentage of naive T cells measured by flow cytometry correlated strongly with observed TCR beta diversity. Because the CMV infection status of the donors was unknown, age-related changes in expanded clonotypes may potentially have been confounded.

V and J are trimmed by 5 bases and 5 bases, and the gene matches miss 18 bases of the junction. Per the germline V gene (reference sequence), SEHNR is the CDR1 and FQNEAQ is the CDR2. The CDR3, from cysteine to phenylalanine, totals 18 residues. Left in the record is the CDR3 DNA by itself, 54 bases read in frame from the first base. Libraries came from 5' RACE. TCRdb shows the sequencer as Illumina HiSeq 2500. A second PCR of roughly 7 to 12 cycles was run with a J-beta primer mix and a sample-barcoded 5' primer. A template-switch 5' adaptor carrying 12 random nucleotides introduced a unique molecular identifier onto each TCR beta cDNA molecule. At least 2.5 million CDR3-containing paired-end reads were obtained from each sample. First-strand cDNA synthesis was performed from all RNA using the Mint cDNA synthesis kit, with priming by a TRBC-specific oligonucleotide. Following uracil-DNA glycosylase treatment, all cDNA underwent a first 18-cycle PCR with the universal primers M1SS and BC2_uni_R. Processing in the source paper ran as follows. Normalization of each sample was performed by random selection of 1 million high-quality reads, each carrying a distinct molecular identifier. Instead of being binned into consensus sequences, reads with shared molecular identifiers were discarded. MiTCR, set to a Q25 quality threshold and the strictest error-elimination algorithm, was used for CDR3 identification, clonotype clustering and error correction. Lower-bound total TCR beta diversity was estimated with a nonparametric unseen species model using Euler transformation. Through fastp at Q25 and MiXCR, TCRdb rebuilt clones from the public reads, retaining in-frame beta chains. Here each entry gathers all rows of one CDR3 protein and keeps the most common genes and DNA. What appears here as the V and J calls and clone size reflects TCRdb's work, not the paper's. The sample contains 2 million or so distinct CDR3 sequences, around half of them found a single time. The ten biggest clones cover less than 2.5% of the sample.

The 39 donors, aged about 6 to 100 years, were systemically healthy Caucasian individuals from Russia. Approximately 9.7 milliliters of peripheral blood were drawn from each donor into EDTA-treated Vacutainer tubes. Ficoll-Paque density-gradient centrifugation was used to isolate PBMCs, with at least 7 million per sample. Trizol reagent was used to extract total RNA from PBMCs, with at least 6 micrograms per sample. For every donor, an aliquot of PBMCs went through flow cytometry to measure the percentages of naive CD45RAhigh/CD27high T cells. The source is a woman between 40 and 50 years old in good health. The chain uses TRBV7-9 and TRBJ2-5; TRBD2 aligns with 9 central bases. Sequencing was done on a sample of blood. The CDR3 here reads CASSAIDWTSVGLETQYF. The sequenced DNA is TGTGCCAGCAGCGCGATAGATTGGACTAGCGTTGGTTTGGAGACCCAGTACTTC.